Sequencing of this T cell receptor (beta chain) was carried out in a study of T cells after posttransplantation cyclophosphamide. Study findings and constraints: Recipient CMV seropositivity and CMV reactivation strongly tracked TRB clonality.

This clone was seen only once. Its cognate antigen is unknown. Measured with immunoSEQ multiplex PCR; TCRdb has only the in-frame clones, and not every one. The repertoire has about 21,000 clones, roughly 98% of them found once; the top ten carry about 0.13%. Cells defined as naive were viable CD3+CD4+ or CD3+CD8+ and CCR7+CD45RA+CD45RO-CD95-CD27+CD28+. The germline CDR1 and CDR2 sequences are MDHEN and SYDVKM. J was trimmed by 2 bases and V by 3 bases; bases with no gene match: 8. The CDR3 sequence is 16 residues long. The specimen sequenced was naive CD8+ T cells sorted from PBMCs. The chain combines TRBV28 with TRBJ2-5, with 8 bases aligning to TRBD2. The clonotype comes from a man in his forties or fifties in good health, CMV-negative, and a related stem cell transplant donor. The CDR3 region is CASSLPTTSGQETQYF. The CDR3 DNA reads TGTGCCAGCAGTTTGCCTACCACTAGCGGACAAGAGACCCAGTACTTC.